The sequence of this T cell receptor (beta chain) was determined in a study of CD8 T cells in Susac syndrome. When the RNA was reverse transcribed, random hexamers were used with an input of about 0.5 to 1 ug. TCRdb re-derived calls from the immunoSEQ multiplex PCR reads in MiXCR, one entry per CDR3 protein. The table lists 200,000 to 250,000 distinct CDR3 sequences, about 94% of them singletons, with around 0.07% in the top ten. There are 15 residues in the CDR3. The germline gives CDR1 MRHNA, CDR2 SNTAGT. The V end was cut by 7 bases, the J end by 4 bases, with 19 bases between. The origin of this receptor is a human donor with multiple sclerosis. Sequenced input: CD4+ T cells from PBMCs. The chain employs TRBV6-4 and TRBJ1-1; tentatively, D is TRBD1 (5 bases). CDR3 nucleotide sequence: TGTGCCAGCACCCCAAAGGGAGGGGCGATCACTGAAGCTTTCTTT. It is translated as CASTPKGGAITEAFF.